A selection of T cell receptor beta chains follows, all from one sample in a study of cytomegalovirus exposure and HLA in healthy donors. Generated by immunoSEQ multiplex PCR, the TCRdb table keeps only in-frame clones and is missing some. The table records a few hundred thousand clones, about 88% of them present only once. What was sequenced was PBMCs. These receptors were collected from a man aged 18 to 35 in good health and CMV-seropositive. CDR3s include the opening cysteine and the closing phenylalanine or tryptophan. The order of the fields is D gene, clone size, V gene, J gene, CDR3 DNA, CDR3 protein. D genes are given only for firm matches. Size is stated for part of the rows, as once, few or many counts, or as a class when the clone is expanded.

d_call: .; clone_size: .; v_call: TRBV7-2; j_call: TRBJ1-4; cdr3_nt: TGTGCCAGCAGCTTATTCGGAAAACTGTTTTTT; cdr3_aa: CASSLFGKLFF
d_call: .; clone_size: .; v_call: TRBV6-5; j_call: TRBJ2-7; cdr3_nt: TGTGCCAGCAGTCCCACTGGGGGGCGCCCGGGCGAGCAGTACTTC; cdr3_aa: CASSPTGGRPGEQYF
d_call: TRBD1; clone_size: few; v_call: TRBV19; j_call: TRBJ1-2; cdr3_nt: TGTGCCAGTAGTGGCCGGGACAGGGGCGAGAATGGCTACACCTTC; cdr3_aa: CASSGRDRGENGYTF
d_call: .; clone_size: .; v_call: TRBV28; j_call: TRBJ2-7; cdr3_nt: TGTGCCAGCAGTCTCCGGGACATCGGCTACGAGCAGTACTTC; cdr3_aa: CASSLRDIGYEQYF
d_call: .; clone_size: .; v_call: TRBV10-3; j_call: TRBJ2-7; cdr3_nt: TGTGCCATCAGTGAGGAGATGAGGGGCGGGCAGTACTTC; cdr3_aa: CAISEEMRGGQYF
d_call: TRBD2; clone_size: .; v_call: TRBV5-4; j_call: TRBJ2-1; cdr3_nt: TGTGCCAGCAGCTTGGGGTCGGGCGGGAGTAACTACAATGAGCAGTTCTTC; cdr3_aa: CASSLGSGGSNYNEQFF
d_call: TRBD2; clone_size: .; v_call: TRBV5-1; j_call: TRBJ2-2; cdr3_nt: TGCGCCAGCAGTTCCGGCGGGAGGTCTGTTACCGGGGAGCTGTTTTTT; cdr3_aa: CASSSGGRSVTGELFF
d_call: .; clone_size: .; v_call: TRBV13; j_call: TRBJ2-7; cdr3_nt: TGTGCCAGCAGCTTAGAGGGACGGAGCTGGGGCTACGAGCAGTACTTC; cdr3_aa: CASSLEGRSWGYEQYF
d_call: .; clone_size: once; v_call: TRBV28; j_call: TRBJ2-7; cdr3_nt: TGTGCCAGCAGTCTTCAGAACGAGCAGTACTTC; cdr3_aa: CASSLQNEQYF
d_call: .; clone_size: .; v_call: TRBV5-1; j_call: TRBJ2-2; cdr3_nt: TGCGCCAGCAGCCTATACACCGGGGAGCTGTTTTTT; cdr3_aa: CASSLYTGELFF
d_call: .; clone_size: .; v_call: TRBV6-5; j_call: TRBJ2-7; cdr3_nt: TGTGCCAGCAGTTACGTCGGGGGGCGAGTTATCTACGAGCAGTACTTC; cdr3_aa: CASSYVGGRVIYEQYF
d_call: TRBD2; clone_size: .; v_call: TRBV30; j_call: TRBJ2-1; cdr3_nt: TGTGCCTGGAGTGTACTAGCGGGAGCCTACAATGAGCAGTTCTTC; cdr3_aa: CAWSVLAGAYNEQFF
d_call: .; clone_size: .; v_call: TRBV4-2; j_call: TRBJ2-3; cdr3_nt: TGTGCCAGCAGCCGAGGGCGCACAGATACGCAGTATTTT; cdr3_aa: CASSRGRTDTQYF
d_call: .; clone_size: .; v_call: TRBV7-9; j_call: TRBJ2-7; cdr3_nt: TGTGCCAGCAGCCCCCCAGGGGCCGGGACATGGGATGACGAGCAGTACTTC; cdr3_aa: CASSPPGAGTWDDEQYF
d_call: .; clone_size: few; v_call: TRBV7-6; j_call: TRBJ1-2; cdr3_nt: TGTGCCAGCAGCTACCGGGAAGGGGAGGGCTACACCTTC; cdr3_aa: CASSYREGEGYTF
d_call: .; clone_size: .; v_call: TRBV7-2; j_call: TRBJ1-2; cdr3_nt: TGTGCCAGCAGCTCCGGGCCTCACGTTTATGGCTACACCTTC; cdr3_aa: CASSSGPHVYGYTF
d_call: .; clone_size: .; v_call: TRBV29-1; j_call: TRBJ2-5; cdr3_nt: TGCAGCGTGCTCAACATCCAAGAGACCCAGTACTTC; cdr3_aa: CSVLNIQETQYF
d_call: TRBD2; clone_size: .; v_call: TRBV27; j_call: TRBJ2-3; cdr3_nt: TGTGCCAGCAGCCGCGGGGGAAGCACAGATACGCAGTATTTT; cdr3_aa: CASSRGGSTDTQYF
d_call: .; clone_size: .; v_call: TRBV29-1; j_call: TRBJ2-1; cdr3_nt: TGCAGCGTTGTGAGGGGACGCTGGCAAACCAACAATGAGCAGTTCTTC; cdr3_aa: CSVVRGRWQTNNEQFF
d_call: .; clone_size: .; v_call: TRBV19; j_call: TRBJ1-5; cdr3_nt: TGTGCCAGTAGCCCAGGACAGTACAATCAGCCCCAGCATTTT; cdr3_aa: CASSPGQYNQPQHF
d_call: TRBD1; clone_size: .; v_call: TRBV2; j_call: TRBJ2-7; cdr3_nt: TGTGCCAGCATGGGACAGGGGGCTTACGAGCAGTACTTC; cdr3_aa: CASMGQGAYEQYF
d_call: TRBD2; clone_size: .; v_call: TRBV5-6; j_call: TRBJ2-1; cdr3_nt: TGTGCCAGCAGCTTCGGGCTAGCGGGAGATAACAATGAGCAGTTCTTC; cdr3_aa: CASSFGLAGDNNEQFF
d_call: TRBD2; clone_size: .; v_call: TRBV27; j_call: TRBJ2-3; cdr3_nt: TGTGCCAGCAGTCGCTGGGCTAGCGGGAGCACAGATACGCAGTATTTT; cdr3_aa: CASSRWASGSTDTQYF
d_call: .; clone_size: .; v_call: TRBV27; j_call: TRBJ1-2; cdr3_nt: TGTGCCAGCAGTTTCGGCGGAACCCACTATGGCTACACCTTC; cdr3_aa: CASSFGGTHYGYTF
d_call: .; clone_size: .; v_call: TRBV30; j_call: TRBJ2-5; cdr3_nt: TGTGCCTGGAGTGAGTTCTACGAGACCCAGTACTTC; cdr3_aa: CAWSEFYETQYF
d_call: TRBD2; clone_size: once; v_call: TRBV11-3; j_call: TRBJ2-3; cdr3_nt: TGTGCCAGCAGCTTAACGGGAGGAGCAGATACGCAGTATTTT; cdr3_aa: CASSLTGGADTQYF
d_call: TRBD1; clone_size: .; v_call: TRBV25-1; j_call: TRBJ2-7; cdr3_nt: TGTGCCAGCAGTACACGGGACAGGGGCGAGCAGTACTTC; cdr3_aa: CASSTRDRGEQYF
d_call: .; clone_size: .; v_call: TRBV30; j_call: TRBJ2-7; cdr3_nt: TGTGCCTGGAGTCCCGCAGCCTACGAGCAGTACTTC; cdr3_aa: CAWSPAAYEQYF
d_call: TRBD2; clone_size: few; v_call: TRBV7-2; j_call: TRBJ2-1; cdr3_nt: TGTGCCAGCAGCTTAGCCTCACGGACTAGCGGATACAATGAGCAGTTCTTC; cdr3_aa: CASSLASRTSGYNEQFF
d_call: .; clone_size: .; v_call: TRBV6-1; j_call: TRBJ1-2; cdr3_nt: TGTGCCAGCAGTGAAATGCGCGGAAACTATGGCTACACCTTC; cdr3_aa: CASSEMRGNYGYTF
d_call: TRBD2; clone_size: .; v_call: TRBV5-1; j_call: TRBJ2-7; cdr3_nt: TGCGCCAGCAGCTTGGAGGCTAGCGGGGGCCCCTACGAGCAGTACTTC; cdr3_aa: CASSLEASGGPYEQYF
d_call: .; clone_size: .; v_call: TRBV19; j_call: TRBJ2-1; cdr3_nt: TGTGCCAGTAGTATAGAGAGGTACAATGAGCAGTTCTTC; cdr3_aa: CASSIERYNEQFF
d_call: .; clone_size: .; v_call: TRBV7-2; j_call: TRBJ1-3; cdr3_nt: TGTGCCAGCAGCTTAATGCGGCACTCTGGAAACACCATATATTTT; cdr3_aa: CASSLMRHSGNTIYF
d_call: .; clone_size: .; v_call: TRBV4-3; j_call: TRBJ2-4; cdr3_nt: TGCGCCAGCAGCCCGCAGGGCGGTGACATTCAGTACTTC; cdr3_aa: CASSPQGGDIQYF
d_call: .; clone_size: .; v_call: TRBV19; j_call: TRBJ2-1; cdr3_nt: TGTGCCAGTAGCACGAGAGGGAGGAGGGACGAGCAGTTCTTC; cdr3_aa: CASSTRGRRDEQFF
d_call: TRBD1; clone_size: .; v_call: TRBV5-1; j_call: TRBJ1-1; cdr3_nt: TGCGCCAGCAGCCACAGGGGGCAGGGAGGGAACACTGAAGCTTTCTTT; cdr3_aa: CASSHRGQGGNTEAFF
d_call: .; clone_size: once; v_call: TRBV27; j_call: TRBJ1-4; cdr3_nt: TGTGCCAGCAGTGTCAACAGGGCAACTAATGAAAAACTGTTTTTT; cdr3_aa: CASSVNRATNEKLFF
d_call: .; clone_size: once; v_call: TRBV2; j_call: TRBJ2-1; cdr3_nt: TGTGCCAGCAGTGACAGGGGCGCGGGGGATGAGCAGTTCTTC; cdr3_aa: CASSDRGAGDEQFF
d_call: .; clone_size: .; v_call: TRBV10-2; j_call: TRBJ1-1; cdr3_nt: TGCGCCACCGCGAACAGGGAATTCACTGAAGCTTTCTTT; cdr3_aa: CATANREFTEAFF
d_call: TRBD1; clone_size: .; v_call: TRBV11-2; j_call: TRBJ2-7; cdr3_nt: TGTGCCAGCAGCTTAGGGAACGTAGGACAGGGTCAGTACTTC; cdr3_aa: CASSLGNVGQGQYF
d_call: TRBD1; clone_size: .; v_call: TRBV2; j_call: TRBJ1-3; cdr3_nt: TGTGCCAGCAGAAGGACAGGGGGATTCGGAAACACCATATATTTT; cdr3_aa: CASRRTGGFGNTIYF
d_call: .; clone_size: .; v_call: TRBV6-5; j_call: TRBJ1-1; cdr3_nt: TGTGCCAGCAGACGTGACACTACGTGGACTGAAGCTTTCTTT; cdr3_aa: CASRRDTTWTEAFF
d_call: TRBD2; clone_size: .; v_call: TRBV6-5; j_call: TRBJ2-5; cdr3_nt: TGTGCCAGCAGTTCGCGGGAGGGCCGAGAGACCCAGTACTTC; cdr3_aa: CASSSREGRETQYF
d_call: .; clone_size: .; v_call: TRBV4-1; j_call: TRBJ2-3; cdr3_nt: TGCGCCAGCAGCCGCACAGAGGTCGGCTCCGGGGCAGATACGCAGTATTTT; cdr3_aa: CASSRTEVGSGADTQYF
d_call: TRBD1; clone_size: few; v_call: TRBV27; j_call: TRBJ2-7; cdr3_nt: TGTGCCAGCAGTCTTTCGGACAGGGACTCCTACGAGCAGTACTTC; cdr3_aa: CASSLSDRDSYEQYF
d_call: TRBD2; clone_size: .; v_call: TRBV7-2; j_call: TRBJ2-1; cdr3_nt: TGTGCCAGCAGCCCGTCAGCGGGAACCTACAATGAGCAGTTCTTC; cdr3_aa: CASSPSAGTYNEQFF
d_call: .; clone_size: .; v_call: TRBV7-9; j_call: TRBJ1-2; cdr3_nt: TGTGCCAGCAGCTTGTGGGGAAATTATGGCTACACCTTC; cdr3_aa: CASSLWGNYGYTF
d_call: .; clone_size: .; v_call: TRBV27; j_call: TRBJ1-5; cdr3_nt: TGTGCCAGCAGTTTACAGGGGAGGGGACAGCCCCAGCATTTT; cdr3_aa: CASSLQGRGQPQHF
d_call: .; clone_size: .; v_call: TRBV5-3; j_call: TRBJ1-2; cdr3_nt: TGTGCCAGAAGTGGATTTCGGGGGGACTATGGCTACACCTTC; cdr3_aa: CARSGFRGDYGYTF
d_call: TRBD2; clone_size: .; v_call: TRBV5-4; j_call: TRBJ2-7; cdr3_nt: TGTGCCAGCAGCCTAGCGGGAGTAGCCTACGAGCAGTACTTC; cdr3_aa: CASSLAGVAYEQYF
d_call: .; clone_size: .; v_call: TRBV18; j_call: TRBJ2-2; cdr3_nt: TGTGCCAGCTCACCTTCGAACACCGGGGAGCTGTTTTTT; cdr3_aa: CASSPSNTGELFF